These 7 T cell receptor beta chains originate from one sample sequenced in a study of OX40 agonist ivuxolimab in advanced cancers. The library was obtained by the immunoSEQ multiplex PCR assay. As stored in TCRdb, this immuneACCESS dataset retains in-frame rearrangements with V and J assigned. A fraction of the clones does not appear; measured against another copy, unresolved V genes explain less than half of the discrepancy, and the remainder lacks a known reason. The sample table holds 65,000 to 90,000 clones, of which around nine tenths were seen once. About 2% of the sample is taken by the ten largest. The specimen comprised CD4+ or CD8+ T cells sorted from blood, sampled in a trial of the OX40 agonist ivuxolimab. Every receptor here comes from an adult with an advanced solid tumor such as melanoma, head and neck, liver or kidney cancer.

This sequence joins TRBV5-4 and TRBJ2-1; D may be TRBD2 (6 bases). The germline V gene encodes CDR1 SGHNT and CDR2 YYREEE (reference sequence). The CDR3 has 15 amino acids. Trimming took 4 bases from V and 6 from J, leaving 17 bases between them. The DNA for the CDR3 is TGTGCCAGCAGCCACTTCTCTAGCGATAGCAATGAGCAGTTCTTC. This encodes CASSHFSSDSNEQFF.

The chain joins TRBV5-1 to TRBJ1-4; 9 bases are shared with TRBD1. The CDR3 loop spans 15 amino acids. Germline V gene data show CDR1 as SGHRS and CDR2 as YFSETQ. The J segment lost 7 bases and the V segment lost 4 bases, leaving 8 bases of the junction unmatched. For the CDR3, the DNA is TGCGCCAGCAGCCCAATCGGGACAGGGACTGAAAAACTGTTTTTT. Translated: CASSPIGTGTEKLFF.

The gene calls are TRBV7-9 and TRBJ1-2; D remains unclear. The CDR3 contains 14 residues. Germline loops: CDR1 SEHNR, CDR2 FQNEAQ (reference sequence). Trimming removed 1 base from V and 7 bases from J, with 13 bases in between. The CDR3 sequence is CASSLDPAGGGYTF. CDR3 DNA: TGTGCCAGCAGCTTAGATCCAGCGGGCGGTGGCTACACCTTC.

CDR3 in amino acids: CASSLAQGNEQYF. As DNA, the CDR3 is TGCGCCAGCAGCTTGGCACAGGGTAACGAGCAGTACTTC. The chain recombines TRBV5-1 with TRBJ2-7; the D gene is possibly TRBD1 (6 bases). Germline loops: CDR1 SGHRS, CDR2 YFSETQ. Trimming took off 0 bases at V and 5 bases at J, with 9 bases between the two ends. The CDR3 runs to 13 residues.

This clone has more than one count but fewer than ten. V is TRBV5-4 and J is TRBJ2-1; 14 nucleotides agree with TRBD2. The CDR3 is 16 amino acids. Germline-derived CDR1 and CDR2 are SGHNT and YYREEE (reference sequence). V was clipped by 3 bases and J by 7 bases; unmatched bases: 6. The CDR3 nucleotides read TGTGCCAGCAGCTCGACTAGCGGGAGGGCCGGGAATGAGCAGTTCTTC. This translates into CASSSTSGRAGNEQFF.

Comment on this clone: The same CDR3 also results from other DNA sequences found in this sample. The chain carries TRBV6-5 and TRBJ2-1, with D perhaps TRBD1 (6 bases). Germline CDR1 reads MNHEY; CDR2 reads SVGAGI. Trimming cost V 6 bases and J 1 base, with 10 bases left between them. The CDR3 is 14 residues long. CDR3 in amino acids: CASSRGRSYNEQFF. CDR3 bases: TGTGCCAGCAGCAGGGGAAGGTCCTACAATGAGCAGTTCTTC.

The chain links TRBV7-9 to TRBJ2-7, with D possibly being TRBD1 or TRBD2 (5 bases each). With 5 bases removed from V and 9 bases from J, the gap between germline ends came to 20 bases. The CDR3 spans 14 residues. Germline values: CDR1 SEHNR, CDR2 FQNEAQ (reference sequence). DNA of the CDR3: TGTGCCAGCAGCACGGGACCCGACGCTACGGGGCAGTACTTC. Protein product: CASSTGPDATGQYF.